This T cell receptor beta chain stems from a study of blood T cell repertoires in COVID-19. On the study more broadly: Researchers got acute and convalescent COVID-19 samples from the United States, Italy and Spain.

The germline V gene encodes CDR1 SGHTA and CDR2 FQGTGA. There are 14 residues in the CDR3. V lost 5 bases, J lost 7 bases, and 17 bases lay in between. Clones were sequenced by immunoSEQ multiplex PCR, and TCRdb holds only the in-frame ones, with some missing. The table includes a few hundred thousand clones, about 87% detected once. Sequencing input: peripheral blood. This receptor was taken from a man aged 55 to 70 with acute or convalescent COVID-19. The genes are TRBV7-3 and TRBJ2-5; D not resolved. The CDR3 loop is CASSPSVGTRTQYF. CDR3 nucleotide sequence: TGTGCCAGCAGCCCAAGCGTCGGCACCCGGACCCAGTACTTC.